These T cell receptor beta chains were read from a single sample in a study of shared T cell receptors in the human thymus. Sequenced by immunoSEQ multiplex PCR; TCRdb stores in-frame clones only, minus some. The sample holds over 650,000 clones, 70% to 90% seen once. The sample was also linked to a second study, of human thymus T cells.

The sequencing sample was made of thymocytes. Receptor source: a boy under three years old with a congenital heart defect. Both conserved end residues are part of each CDR3.

TRBJ2-7,TRBV10-2,CASRGAGDRDSEQYF
TRBJ2-1,TRBV6-1,CASSETSSGVTYNEQFF
TRBJ2-1,TRBV27,CASSLSWDRGKCEQFF
TRBJ2-1,TRBV9,CASSSTGTGKEQFF
TRBJ2-7,TRBV7-9,CASSHRDKTYEQYF
TRBJ1-2,TRBV9,CASSVSYSCRGQGEKGYTF
TRBJ1-1,TRBV5-5,CASSFRVNTEAFF
TRBJ2-7,TRBV29-1,CSVRDSRSYEQYF
TRBJ1-5,TRBV4-1,CASSQDLSDTRQLNQPQHF
TRBJ2-7,TRBV7-2,CASTPETGGPYEQYF
TRBJ1-1,TRBV9,CASRGQGEEAFF
TRBJ1-5,TRBV27,CASSFWGPNQPQHF
TRBJ2-7,TRBV6-5,CASTPRQGSYEQYF